The rows below give T cell receptor beta chains drawn from one sample of a study of T cell responses to AZD1222 COVID-19 vaccine. The table came from immunoSEQ multiplex PCR; TCRdb's copy has only in-frame clones and leaves some out. The sample includes more than 100,000 clones, over 85% of them seen just once. This sample comprised peripheral blood, obtained on day 0 of AZD1222 vaccination. The origin of the receptors is an adult in good health. Each CDR3 is given with its conserved first and last residue. Fields, in order: D gene, J gene, V gene, clone size, CDR3 protein, CDR3 DNA. D genes are given only for firm matches. A row's size may be missing; if present it is once, few, many or a size class.

>.|TRBJ2-5|TRBV3-1/TRBV3-2|.
CASSPAGGRLPETQYF
TGTGCCAGCAGCCCAGCCGGTGGGCGCCTCCCAGAGACCCAGTACTTC
>.|TRBJ2-5|TRBV4-1|.
CASSPAESYRETQYF
TGCGCCAGCAGCCCAGCAGAGAGCTATAGGGAGACCCAGTACTTC
>TRBD1|TRBJ2-1|TRBV2|.
CASSIRDRGNEQFF
TGTGCCAGCAGCATCCGGGACAGGGGCAATGAGCAGTTCTTC
>.|TRBJ1-1|TRBV27|.
CASSGNTEAFF
TGTGCCAGCAGCGGGAACACTGAAGCTTTCTTT
>.|TRBJ1-4|TRBV19|once
CATADGAREKLFF
TGTGCCACCGCCGACGGCGCTCGGGAAAAACTGTTTTTT
>.|TRBJ1-5|TRBV28|.
CASGGTANQPQHF
TGTGCCAGCGGCGGGACTGCAAATCAGCCCCAGCATTTT
>.|TRBJ2-3|TRBV5-1|.
CASSLVAAGSTDTQYF
TGCGCCAGCAGCTTGGTTGCAGCAGGTAGCACAGATACGCAGTATTTT
>TRBD2|TRBJ2-2|TRBV5-4|.
CASSWGLAVNTGELFF
TGTGCCAGCAGCTGGGGACTAGCGGTTAACACCGGGGAGCTGTTTTTT
>.|TRBJ1-1|TRBV6-6|.
CAGSTGGMNTEAFF
TGTGCCGGTTCTACCGGGGGCATGAACACTGAAGCTTTCTTT
>.|TRBJ1-2|TRBV19|.
CASRATGTQSPYYGYTF
TGTGCCAGTAGGGCTACCGGGACTCAATCCCCCTACTATGGCTACACCTTC
>.|TRBJ1-2|TRBV5-6|.
CASSLSRQGYTF
TGTGCCAGCAGCTTGAGCAGACAGGGCTACACCTTC
>TRBD1|TRBJ1-5|TRBV19|.
CASSIQGGLGQPQHF
TGTGCCAGTAGTATACAGGGGGGCTTAGGTCAGCCCCAGCATTTT
>.|TRBJ1-2|TRBV28|.
CASSPPVQNYGYTF
TGTGCCAGCAGTCCCCCCGTTCAGAACTATGGCTACACCTTC
>.|TRBJ2-5|TRBV18|.
CASSPQAKVETQYF
TGTGCCAGCTCACCACAGGCGAAGGTAGAGACCCAGTACTTC
>.|TRBJ1-1|TRBV12-3/TRBV12-4|.
CASNFGQSTEAFF
TGTGCCAGCAACTTCGGACAGTCCACTGAAGCTTTCTTT
>.|TRBJ1-4|TRBV28|.
CASTLREKLFF
TGTGCCAGCACCCTCAGGGAAAAACTGTTTTTT
>.|TRBJ1-2|TRBV29-1|.
CSVERGGNGYTF
TGCAGCGTTGAACGGGGGGGAAATGGCTACACCTTC
>TRBD2|TRBJ2-1|TRBV5-1|.
CASSLAVTSGMWYEQFF
TGCGCCAGCAGCTTGGCCGTAACTAGCGGAATGTGGTATGAGCAGTTCTTC
>TRBD2|TRBJ2-1|TRBV30|.
CAWSVKGLAANEQFF
TGTGCCTGGAGTGTAAAGGGACTAGCGGCCAATGAGCAGTTCTTC
>.|TRBJ2-3|TRBV3-1/TRBV3-2|.
CASTAQGVTDTQYF
TGTGCCAGCACCGCTCAGGGTGTCACAGATACGCAGTATTTT
>TRBD1|TRBJ1-6|TRBV30|.
CAWSNSPGQPTYNSPLHF
TGTGCCTGGAGTAACTCCCCGGGACAGCCAACCTATAATTCACCCCTCCACTTT
>.|TRBJ2-1|TRBV7-6|.
CASSGTVSSYNEQFF
TGTGCCAGCAGCGGGACGGTGAGCTCCTACAATGAGCAGTTCTTC
>TRBD2|TRBJ2-1|TRBV27|.
CASSFFTGTSGRANEQFF
TGTGCCAGCAGTTTTTTTACCGGGACTAGCGGGAGGGCCAATGAGCAGTTCTTC
>TRBD1|TRBJ1-1|TRBV30|.
CAWRSIDRVVSEAFF
TGTGCCTGGAGATCCATCGACAGGGTGGTTAGTGAAGCTTTCTTT
>.|TRBJ1-6|TRBV14|.
CASSQDRRPLHF
TGTGCCAGCAGCCAAGACCGCCGGCCCCTCCACTTT
>.|TRBJ1-3|TRBV5-1|.
CASSLDPASGNTIYF
TGCGCCAGCAGCTTGGACCCAGCTTCTGGAAACACCATATATTTT
>.|TRBJ2-2|TRBV19|.
CASSLASTTGELFF
TGTGCCAGTAGCCTAGCGAGTACCACCGGGGAGCTGTTTTTT
>.|TRBJ1-1|TRBV5-4|.
CASTRPPNTEAFF
TGTGCCAGCACCAGGCCCCCGAACACTGAAGCTTTCTTT
>TRBD1|TRBJ1-2|TRBV28|.
CASSPPDRVYGYTF
TGTGCCAGCAGTCCTCCCGACAGGGTTTATGGCTACACCTTC
>TRBD1|TRBJ2-7|TRBV5-1|.
CASSRTGQGAYEQYF
TGCGCCAGCAGCCGAACGGGACAGGGGGCGTACGAGCAGTACTTC
>TRBD2|TRBJ2-7|TRBV3-1/TRBV3-2|.
CASSGSEGGPGEQYF
TGTGCCAGCAGCGGAAGTGAGGGAGGGCCCGGCGAGCAGTACTTC
>.|TRBJ1-6|TRBV28|.
CASSLPEPGYSPLHF
TGTGCCAGCAGTTTACCCGAACCCGGGTATTCACCCCTCCACTTT